This TCR beta chain is drawn from a study of PD-1 blockade in classical Hodgkin lymphoma. Study context: Patients were infused with nivolumab 3 mg/kg every 2 weeks.

As regards this clone: Its antigen is not identified.

This CDR3 spans 13 amino acids. Germline V gene sequence: CDR1 LGHNA, CDR2 YNFKEQ. V was pared by 4 bases and J by 3 bases, with 7 bases between. Some clones are missing from TCRdb's copy, which holds only in-frame ones; the method was immunoSEQ multiplex PCR. The sample includes some 86,000 clones, about nine tenths of them seen just once. Time point defined: cycle 4 day 1 (C4D1), after less than seven weeks of nivolumab. No patient escaped relapse after autologous stem cell transplantation, and brentuximab vedotin exposure varied. Overall study results and limits: TCR diversity at baseline was reported to be reduced in newly diagnosed patients relative to healthy donors.

This chain links TRBV4-2 with TRBJ2-1; no definite D call. The source of this sequence is a human donor with classical Hodgkin lymphoma. Sample: peripheral blood mononuclear cells (PBMCs), taken before the fourth cycle of nivolumab. CDR3 amino acids: CASSPGVYNEQFF. CDR3 in DNA: TGTGCCAGCAGCCCCGGAGTCTACAATGAGCAGTTCTTC.